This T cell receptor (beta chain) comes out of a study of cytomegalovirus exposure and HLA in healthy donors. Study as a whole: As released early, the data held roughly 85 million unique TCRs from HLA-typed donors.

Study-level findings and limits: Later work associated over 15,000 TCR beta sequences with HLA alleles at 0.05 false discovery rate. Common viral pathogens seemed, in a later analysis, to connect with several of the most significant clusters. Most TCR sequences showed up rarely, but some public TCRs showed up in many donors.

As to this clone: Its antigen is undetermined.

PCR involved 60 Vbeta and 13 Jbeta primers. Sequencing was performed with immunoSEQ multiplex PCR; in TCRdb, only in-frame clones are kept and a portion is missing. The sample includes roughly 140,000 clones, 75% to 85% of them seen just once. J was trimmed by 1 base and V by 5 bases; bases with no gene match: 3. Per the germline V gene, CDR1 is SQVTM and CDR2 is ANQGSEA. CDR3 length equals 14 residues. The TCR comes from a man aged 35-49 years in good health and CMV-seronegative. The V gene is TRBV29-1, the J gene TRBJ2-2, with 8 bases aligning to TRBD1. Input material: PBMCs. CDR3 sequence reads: CSVHDRGNTGELFF. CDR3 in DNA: TGCAGCGTTCACGACAGGGGGAACACCGGGGAGCTGTTTTTT.